The source of this T cell receptor beta chain is a study of early T cells in non-severe SARS-CoV-2 infection. Across the whole study: Sequencing of bulk RNA from unsorted whole blood was done, without chain pairing.

This clonotype was observed a handful of times. Its antigen is unidentified. TCRdb re-derived calls from the 5' RACE reads in MiXCR, one entry per CDR3 protein. The data show tens of thousands of distinct CDR3 sequences, around 5% seen once. Whole-study results and caveats: The study's VDJdb matching favored anti-spike CD8 responses and missed private and CD4 specificities.

Sequencing was performed on whole blood. This clonotype was sampled from an adult who was a healthcare worker with PCR-confirmed SARS-CoV-2 infection or an uninfected control (not recorded which).

The CDR3 coding sequence is TGTGCCAGCTCACCCCTCGGGGACAGGGGGCGAGAGCAGTACTTC. Its translation is CASSPLGDRGREQYF. The rearrangement joins TRBV18 to TRBJ2-7, with 12 bases that match TRBD1. V was pared by 3 bases and J by 7 bases, with 7 bases of the junction left unmatched. Per germline, CDR1 KGHSH and CDR2 LQKENI. The CDR3 sequence is 15 residues long.